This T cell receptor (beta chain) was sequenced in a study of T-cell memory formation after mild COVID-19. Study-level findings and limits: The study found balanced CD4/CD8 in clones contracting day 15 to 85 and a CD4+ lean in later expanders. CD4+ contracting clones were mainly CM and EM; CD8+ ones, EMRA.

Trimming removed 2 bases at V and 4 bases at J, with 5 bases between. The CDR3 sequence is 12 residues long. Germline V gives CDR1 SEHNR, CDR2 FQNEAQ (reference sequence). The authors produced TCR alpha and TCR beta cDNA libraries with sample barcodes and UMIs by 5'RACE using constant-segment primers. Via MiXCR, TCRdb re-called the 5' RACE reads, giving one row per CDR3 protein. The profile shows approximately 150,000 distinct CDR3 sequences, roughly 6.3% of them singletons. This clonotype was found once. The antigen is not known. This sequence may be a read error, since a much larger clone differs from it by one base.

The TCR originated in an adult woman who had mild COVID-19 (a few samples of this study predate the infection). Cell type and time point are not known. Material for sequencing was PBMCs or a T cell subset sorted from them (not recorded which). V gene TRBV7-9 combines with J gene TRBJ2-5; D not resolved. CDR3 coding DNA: TGTGCCAGCAGCTTAACCCGAGAGACCCAGTACTTC. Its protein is CASSLTRETQYF.